Listed below are T cell receptor beta chains from one sample, sequenced in a study of cytomegalovirus exposure and HLA in healthy donors. Some clones are missing from TCRdb's copy, which holds only in-frame ones; the method was immunoSEQ multiplex PCR. This table has around 150,000 clones, around four fifths appearing once. The sample comprised PBMCs. The receptors were gathered from a male donor in good health and CMV-seronegative. Each CDR3 is given with its conserved first and last residue. D genes are given only for firm matches. Size is stated for part of the rows, as once, few or many counts, or as a class when the clone is expanded.

D gene	V gene	clone size	J gene	CDR3 protein	CDR3 DNA
-	TRBV2	-	TRBJ2-5	CASTEGGILQETQYF	TGTGCCAGCACCGAGGGAGGAATTCTACAAGAGACCCAGTACTTC
-	TRBV15	-	TRBJ2-7	CATSRGRGDEQYF	TGTGCCACCAGCAGAGGCAGGGGCGACGAGCAGTACTTC
-	TRBV6-4	-	TRBJ2-1	CASSPRPDNEQFF	TGTGCCAGCAGCCCCCGCCCAGACAATGAGCAGTTCTTC
-	TRBV7-9	-	TRBJ1-1	CSSSLVGLEAFF	TGTTCCAGCAGCTTAGTGGGGCTTGAAGCTTTCTTT
TRBD1	TRBV10-3	-	TRBJ1-2	CAISELRPLRTGNYGYTF	TGTGCCATCAGTGAATTGCGCCCGCTTAGGACAGGGAACTATGGCTACACCTTC
-	TRBV29-1	-	TRBJ2-3	CSVDRGTDTQYF	TGCAGCGTCGATCGGGGGACAGATACGCAGTATTTT
-	TRBV28	-	TRBJ1-5	CASSRTDSNQPQHF	TGTGCCAGCAGTAGGACAGATAGCAATCAGCCCCAGCATTTT
TRBD2	TRBV5-1	-	TRBJ2-1	CASSLTPLGLAGMSYNEQFF	TGCGCCAGCAGCTTGACCCCTTTGGGACTAGCGGGAATGTCTTACAATGAGCAGTTCTTC
TRBD2	TRBV18	-	TRBJ2-1	CASSPGQGLAGDPRGNEQFF	TGTGCCAGCTCACCGGGACAGGGACTAGCGGGGGACCCCAGGGGGAATGAGCAGTTCTTC
-	TRBV6-5	few	TRBJ2-7	CASSYRDNSYEQYF	TGTGCCAGCAGTTACCGGGACAACTCCTACGAGCAGTACTTC
TRBD2	TRBV5-4	-	TRBJ2-3	CASRPRTSEYLPSTDTQYF	TGTGCCAGCAGACCTAGGACTAGCGAATATCTACCTAGCACAGATACGCAGTATTTT
TRBD1	TRBV5-1	-	TRBJ2-7	CASTRGQGASYEQYF	TGCGCCAGCACCCGGGGACAGGGGGCTTCCTACGAGCAGTACTTC
TRBD1	TRBV7-2	-	TRBJ1-4	CASSFRQGSEKLFF	TGTGCCAGCAGCTTTAGACAGGGTAGTGAAAAACTGTTTTTT
TRBD1	TRBV5-1	-	TRBJ1-1	CASSLFSDRGLRAFF	TGCGCCAGCAGCTTGTTCTCGGACAGGGGGCTTAGAGCTTTCTTT
-	TRBV28	-	TRBJ2-7	CATLPWQVSGEQYF	TGTGCCACCCTGCCGTGGCAGGTCTCGGGGGAGCAGTACTTC
TRBD2	TRBV4-1	-	TRBJ2-3	CASSQGLAGVTDTQYF	TGCGCCAGCAGCCAAGGACTAGCGGGAGTCACAGATACGCAGTATTTT
TRBD1	TRBV4-3	-	TRBJ1-2	CASSQGQGWGDGYTF	TGCGCCAGCAGCCAAGGACAGGGTTGGGGTGATGGCTACACCTTC
-	TRBV7-9	-	TRBJ2-7	CASSLVPGSSYEQYF	TGTGCCAGCAGCTTAGTTCCAGGTAGCTCCTACGAGCAGTACTTC
-	TRBV18	-	TRBJ2-5	CASSPTAADQETQYF	TGTGCCAGCTCACCAACCGCAGCGGACCAAGAGACCCAGTACTTC
TRBD2	TRBV9	-	TRBJ2-5	CASSVGLAGRHETQYF	TGTGCCAGCAGCGTAGGACTAGCGGGACGTCACGAGACCCAGTACTTC
TRBD2	TRBV6-5	few	TRBJ2-1	CASSLGLAGINEQFF	TGTGCCAGCAGTTTGGGACTAGCGGGAATAAATGAGCAGTTCTTC
TRBD2	TRBV29-1	few	TRBJ2-5	CSVEDGTSRGETQYF	TGCAGCGTTGAAGATGGGACTAGCCGAGGAGAGACCCAGTACTTC
-	TRBV7-3	-	TRBJ1-1	CASSFTYGNTEAFF	TGTGCCAGCAGCTTTACTTATGGGAACACTGAAGCTTTCTTT
-	TRBV7-3	-	TRBJ1-1	CASSSRPGSFGTEAFF	TGTGCCAGCAGCTCCCGGCCGGGTTCTTTTGGGACTGAAGCTTTCTTT
-	TRBV7-9	-	TRBJ1-2	CASSLGPDYGYTF	TGTGCCAGCAGCTTAGGGCCAGACTATGGCTACACCTTC
TRBD1	TRBV5-1	-	TRBJ2-7	CASSLVQGIYEQYF	TGCGCCAGCAGCTTGGTACAGGGGATATACGAGCAGTACTTC
-	TRBV29-1	-	TRBJ1-1	CSVEAPSRQTNTEAFF	TGCAGCGTTGAAGCCCCTAGTAGGCAGACGAACACTGAAGCTTTCTTT
-	TRBV19	-	TRBJ2-5	CASSIPGIETQYF	TGTGCCAGTAGTATCCCGGGAATTGAGACCCAGTACTTC
TRBD2	TRBV7-6	-	TRBJ2-5	CASSLEGEGLAGQWETQYF	TGTGCCAGCAGCTTAGAGGGTGAGGGGCTAGCGGGTCAATGGGAGACCCAGTACTTC
-	TRBV5-5	-	TRBJ2-7	CASQPWAGAHEQYF	TGTGCCAGTCAACCCTGGGCAGGGGCCCACGAGCAGTACTTC
TRBD2	TRBV9	-	TRBJ2-1	CASSVASGAISSYNEQFF	TGTGCCAGCAGCGTAGCTAGCGGGGCGATAAGCTCCTACAATGAGCAGTTCTTC